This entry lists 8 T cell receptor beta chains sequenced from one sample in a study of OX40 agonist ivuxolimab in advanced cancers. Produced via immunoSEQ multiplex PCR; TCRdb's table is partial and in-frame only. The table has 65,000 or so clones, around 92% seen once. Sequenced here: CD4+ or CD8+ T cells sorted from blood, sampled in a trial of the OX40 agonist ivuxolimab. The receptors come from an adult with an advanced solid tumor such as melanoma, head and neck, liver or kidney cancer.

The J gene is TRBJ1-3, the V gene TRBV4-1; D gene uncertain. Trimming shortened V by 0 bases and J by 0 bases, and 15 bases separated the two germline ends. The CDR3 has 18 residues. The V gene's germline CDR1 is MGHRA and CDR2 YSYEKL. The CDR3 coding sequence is TGCGCCAGCAGCCAAGATCTTGGGCTTCGAAGCTCTGGAAACACCATATATTTT. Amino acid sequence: CASSQDLGLRSSGNTIYF.

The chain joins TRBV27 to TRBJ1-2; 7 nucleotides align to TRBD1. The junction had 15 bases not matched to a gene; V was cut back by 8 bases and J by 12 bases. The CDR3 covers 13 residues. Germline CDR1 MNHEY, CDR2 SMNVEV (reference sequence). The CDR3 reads CASHKTGDPLNTF. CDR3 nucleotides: TGTGCCAGCCATAAAACAGGGGACCCACTTAACACCTTC.

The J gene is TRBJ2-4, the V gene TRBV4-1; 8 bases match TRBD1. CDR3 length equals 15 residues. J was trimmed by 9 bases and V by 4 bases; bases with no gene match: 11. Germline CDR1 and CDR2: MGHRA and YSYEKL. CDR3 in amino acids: CASSPWADRVGIQYF. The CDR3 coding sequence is TGCGCCAGCAGCCCCTGGGCGGACAGGGTCGGCATTCAGTACTTC.

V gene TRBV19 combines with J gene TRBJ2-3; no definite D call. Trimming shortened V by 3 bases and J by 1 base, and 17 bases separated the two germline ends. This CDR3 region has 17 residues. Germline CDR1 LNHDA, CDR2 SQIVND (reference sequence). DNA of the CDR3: TGTGCCAGTAGTATCCGATTAGACACGTCGGGCACAGATACGCAGTATTTT. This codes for CASSIRLDTSGTDTQYF.

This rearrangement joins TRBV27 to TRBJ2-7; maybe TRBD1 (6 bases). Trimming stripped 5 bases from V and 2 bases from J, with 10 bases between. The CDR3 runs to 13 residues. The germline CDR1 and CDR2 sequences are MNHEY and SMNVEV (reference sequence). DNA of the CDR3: TGTGCCAGCAGTCCACAGGGCCCCTACGAGCAGTACTTC. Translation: CASSPQGPYEQYF.

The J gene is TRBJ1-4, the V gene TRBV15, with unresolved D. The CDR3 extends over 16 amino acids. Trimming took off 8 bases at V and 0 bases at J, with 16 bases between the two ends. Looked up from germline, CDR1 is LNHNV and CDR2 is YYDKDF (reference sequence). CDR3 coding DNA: TGTGCCACCTCACTTTTACCCCCCTCAACTAATGAAAAACTGTTTTTT. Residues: CATSLLPPSTNEKLFF.

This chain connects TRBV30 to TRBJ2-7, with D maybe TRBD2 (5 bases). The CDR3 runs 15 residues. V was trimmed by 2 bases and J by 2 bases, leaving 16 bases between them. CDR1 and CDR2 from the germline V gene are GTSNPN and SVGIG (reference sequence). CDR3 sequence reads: CAWSLGGFGTYEQYF. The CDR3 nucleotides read TGTGCCTGGAGTTTAGGAGGATTCGGAACCTACGAGCAGTACTTC. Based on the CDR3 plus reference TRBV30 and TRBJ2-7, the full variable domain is SQTIHQWPATLVQPVGSPLSLECTVEGTSNPNLYWYRQAAGRGLQLLFYSVGIGQISSEVPQNLSASRPQDRQFILSSKKLLLSDSGFYLCAWSLGGFGTYEQYFGPGTRLTVT.

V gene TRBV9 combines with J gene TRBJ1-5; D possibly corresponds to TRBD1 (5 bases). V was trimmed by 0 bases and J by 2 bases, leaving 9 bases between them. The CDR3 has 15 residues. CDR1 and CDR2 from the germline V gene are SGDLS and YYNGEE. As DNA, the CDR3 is TGTGCCAGCAGCGTAGGTGGGGGTGGCAATCAGCCCCAGCATTTT. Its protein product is CASSVGGGGNQPQHF.